This TCR beta chain was observed in a study of T cell responses to AZD1222 COVID-19 vaccine. Study outcomes and limitations: White British donors predominated, females outnumbered males, and clonal diversity was possibly underestimated. Seropositive status at baseline applied to only five or six AZD1222 recipients.

CDR3 length: 12 amino acids. V was pared by 4 bases and J by 0 bases, with 1 base between. The germline V gene has CDR1 LGHNA and CDR2 YNFKEQ. This clone was counted once. The target antigen is unknown. Doses given second, at about 4 or about 12 weeks, were pooled. Clones were sequenced by immunoSEQ multiplex PCR, and TCRdb holds only the in-frame ones, with some missing. The sample holds 140,000 or so clones; 80% to 95% are singletons and the top ten take 4%. The sequence derives from an adult who received the AZD1222 COVID-19 vaccine. The sequences come from peripheral blood, collected 28 days after the second AZD1222 dose. The chain couples TRBV4-2 to TRBJ1-3; D unclear. CDR3 nucleotide sequence: TGTGCCAGCAGCCCCTCTGGAAACACCATATATTTT. Amino acids: CASSPSGNTIYF.